This paragraph reports one T cell receptor beta chain. Its specificity is not known. These data originate in a study of T-cell memory formation after mild COVID-19. Study as a whole: Largely donor-specific sequence clusters came from a couple of donors.

The CDR3 covers 14 residues. From germline, CDR1 is SGHTA and CDR2 FQGTGA. V was pared by 6 bases and J by 4 bases, with 15 bases between. The study, taken as a whole, reports: Researchers could not confirm that second-wave clones peaking on day 37 targeted SARS-CoV-2.

Constant-segment-primed 5'RACE gave TCR alpha and TCR beta cDNA libraries with sample barcodes and UMIs. TCRdb passed the 5' RACE reads through MiXCR, listing each CDR3 protein once. Of 310,000 or so distinct CDR3 sequences detected, about a sixth appear once; the ten largest clones hold 22%. The sequence was collected from a young man who had mild COVID-19 (a few samples of this study predate the infection). Cell type and time point are not known. The sample comprised PBMCs or a T cell subset sorted from them (not recorded which). The V call is TRBV7-3, the J call TRBJ2-5; perhaps TRBD1 as D (6 bases). CDR3 protein: CASSPGNRVETQYF. Written as DNA, the CDR3 is TGTGCCAGCAGTCCCGGGAACAGGGTAGAGACCCAGTACTTC.